In its sample, the clone carrying this T cell receptor beta chain was seen a few times. The antigen is undetermined. Enrolled ophthalmopathy patients presented with a Clinical Activity Score of at least 3, a NOSPECS grade of at least 4, and disease duration under 3 months. The study based diagnoses on clinical symptoms, serum thyroxine and TRAb, thyroid ultrasound and orbital computed tomography. TCR beta CDR3 regions were amplified from RNA transcripts. Researchers ran a first-round RT-PCR on the TCR CDR3 using the HTBI primer set. Using its own MiXCR run on the multiplex PCR reads, TCRdb lists one record per CDR3 protein. The sample lists nearly 250,000 distinct CDR3 sequences; about 16% were seen once. The sample originates from a study of T cells in Graves' hyperthyroidism and ophthalmopathy. General study findings and limits: Most clonotypes that expanded in the thyroid above 0.001 also showed up in blood. The model foresaw ophthalmopathy a median 6.5 months prior to onset.

V dropped 0 bases and J dropped 7 bases, with 10 bases sitting between them. There are 15 residues in the CDR3. Per germline, CDR1 MGHRA and CDR2 YSYEKL. What was sequenced was blood. The sequence was obtained from a woman aged 18-29 years with Graves' ophthalmopathy. The chain employs TRBV4-1 and TRBJ1-6; TRBD1 is a possible D gene (5 bases). Written as DNA, the CDR3 is TGCGCCAGCAGCCAAGAGGCAGGGTGGAATTCACCCCTCCACTTT. As protein: CASSQEAGWNSPLHF.